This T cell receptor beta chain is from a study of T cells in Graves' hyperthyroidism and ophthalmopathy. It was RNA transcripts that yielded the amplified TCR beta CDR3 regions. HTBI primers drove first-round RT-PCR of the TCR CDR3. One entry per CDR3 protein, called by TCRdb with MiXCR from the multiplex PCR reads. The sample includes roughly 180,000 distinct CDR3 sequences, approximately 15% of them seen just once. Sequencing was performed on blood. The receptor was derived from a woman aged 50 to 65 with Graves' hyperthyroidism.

The CDR3 loop is CASSHENSYEQYF. In nucleotides, the CDR3 is TGTGCCAGCAGCCATGAAAACTCCTACGAGCAGTACTTC. This chain connects TRBV4-2 to TRBJ2-7; no definite D call. The CDR3 is 13 residues long. In germline, CDR1 is LGHNA, CDR2 YNFKEQ. V lost 3 bases to trimming and J lost 0 bases, with 6 bases between them.